The 23 T cell receptor beta chains in this list originate from one sample, sequenced in a study of blood T cell repertoires in COVID-19. Assay: immunoSEQ multiplex PCR; the TCRdb copy retains only in-frame clones and omits some. The sample has fewer than 350,000 clones; about 90% are singletons. Input material: peripheral blood. These receptors were collected from a woman aged 45-60 years who had recovered from COVID-19.

This clone has a single count. The chain carries TRBV7-2 and TRBJ2-7; 10 positions match TRBD2. The germline gives CDR1 SGHTA, CDR2 FQGNSA. With 5 bases clipped from V and 3 bases from J, the junction kept 7 bases outside the gene matches. CDR3 length: 15 amino acids. CDR3 coding DNA: TGTGCCAGCAGCGGAAGGACTAGCGGATACTACGAGCAGTACTTC. Its protein product is CASSGRTSGYYEQYF.

The chain carries TRBV30 and TRBJ1-1; weak D call: TRBD1 (5 bases). Germline loops: CDR1 GTSNPN, CDR2 SVGIG (reference sequence). V dropped 7 bases and J dropped 4 bases, with 13 bases sitting between them. The length of the CDR3 is 12 residues. The CDR3 region is CASEEGPTEAFF. CDR3 DNA: TGTGCCTCAGAGGAGGGACCCACTGAAGCTTTCTTT.

The rearrangement uses TRBV6-2 or TRBV6-3 and TRBJ2-5; D may be TRBD1 (6 bases). The CDR3 runs to 11 residues. Germline V gene lookup returns CDR1 MNHEY and CDR2 SVGEGT. Trimming shortened V by 5 bases and J by 14 bases, and 15 bases separated the two germline ends. The chain's CDR3 is CASSRQAASYF. The CDR3 bases are TGTGCCAGCAGTAGACAGGCGGCGTCTTACTTC.

The CDR3 DNA is TGTGCCAGCAGCTACCCCGCCAGGGCGAACACCGGGGAGCTGTTTTTT. Translated: CASSYPARANTGELFF. The rearrangement joins TRBV11-2 to TRBJ2-2; possible D gene TRBD1, 5 bases. The V end was cut by 4 bases, the J end by 0 bases, with 12 bases between. Germline lookup yields CDR1 SGHAT and CDR2 FQNNGV. The CDR3 is 16 amino acids.

The rearrangement joins TRBV19 to TRBJ2-5; TRBD2 aligns across 11 bases. The CDR3 loop spans 18 amino acids. Trimming removed 2 bases from V and 4 bases from J; junction bases left unmatched: 12. Germline CDR1 is LNHDA and CDR2 is SQIVND (reference sequence). The CDR3 is CASSIRVGLAGGGETQYF. The CDR3 nucleotides are TGTGCCAGTAGTATAAGAGTAGGGCTAGCGGGAGGAGGAGAGACCCAGTACTTC. The variable domain in full, completed from reference TRBV19 and TRBJ2-5, reads DGGITQSPKYLFRKEGQNVTLSCEQNLNHDAMYWYRQDPGQGLRLIYYSQIVNDFQKGDIAEGYSVSREKKESFPLTVTSAQKNPTAFYLCASSIRVGLAGGGETQYFGPGTRLLVL.

This rearrangement joins TRBV4-3 to TRBJ2-1; 9 bases are shared with TRBD2. Germline CDR1 reads LGHNA; CDR2 reads YSLEER. V shed 1 base and J 4 bases; nucleotides not matched to a gene: 14. CDR3 length: 19 residues. The CDR3: CASSQGRSSGSEGYNEQFF. The CDR3 DNA is TGCGCCAGCAGCCAAGGCAGAAGTAGCGGGAGCGAGGGGTACAATGAGCAGTTCTTC.

This chain joins TRBV9 and TRBJ2-3; 14 bases map to TRBD2. The germline V gene encodes CDR1 SGDLS and CDR2 YYNGEE. The CDR3 sequence is 16 residues long. V gave up 3 bases and J gave up 5 bases; unmatched junction bases: 5. CDR3 sequence: CASSERLAGGQDTQYF. The CDR3 coding sequence is TGTGCCAGCAGCGAACGACTAGCGGGGGGGCAAGATACGCAGTATTTT.

This clone was picked up a small number of times. This chain links TRBV27 with TRBJ1-2; tentative D call: TRBD1 (6 bases). Germline lookup yields CDR1 MNHEY and CDR2 SMNVEV (reference sequence). This CDR3 region has 14 residues. V dropped 5 bases and J dropped 4 bases, with 14 bases sitting between them. In DNA form, the CDR3 reads TGTGCCAGCAGTGAGCGGGGGGCCGGCTATGGCTACACCTTC. It is translated as CASSERGAGYGYTF.

The V gene is TRBV28, the J gene TRBJ1-5; possibly TRBD1 for D (6 bases). Per germline, CDR1 MDHEN and CDR2 SYDVKM. The CDR3 runs to 11 residues. V lost 7 bases to trimming and J lost 13 bases, with 14 bases between them. The CDR3 is CASMGGATQHF. CDR3 nucleotide sequence: TGTGCCAGCATGGGGGGGGCTACTCAGCATTTT.

This chain connects TRBV28 to TRBJ1-1, with D unresolved. Trimming removed 4 bases from V and 5 bases from J, with 8 bases in between. CDR3 size: 12 residues. Germline CDR1 reads MDHEN; CDR2 reads SYDVKM. In DNA, the CDR3 is TGTGCCAGCAGTTCACCCACAACTGAAGCTTTCTTT. Translation gives CASSSPTTEAFF.

This rearrangement joins TRBV6-5 to TRBJ2-2, with 9 bases aligning to TRBD1. The J segment lost 5 bases and the V segment lost 6 bases, leaving 7 bases of the junction unmatched. The CDR3 extends over 15 amino acids. Germline V CDR1 and CDR2: MNHEY, SVGAGI. This CDR3 is CASSRTGVLTGELFF. CDR3 nucleotides: TGTGCCAGCAGCAGGACAGGGGTCCTGACCGGGGAGCTGTTTTTT.

This chain connects TRBV29-1 to TRBJ2-5, with 7 positions matching TRBD2. The junction had 5 bases not matched to a gene; V was cut back by 1 base and J by 3 bases. The CDR3 length is 14 residues. Germline CDR1 and CDR2: SQVTM and ANQGSEA. CDR3 bases: TGCAGCGTTGAAGTGTCGGGGGGAAAAGAGACCCAGTACTTC. Translation gives CSVEVSGGKETQYF.

This clone appeared a few times. The rearrangement uses TRBV4-1 and TRBJ2-5, with 10 bases fitting TRBD2. This CDR3 has 19 amino acids. V dropped 0 bases and J dropped 3; count of bases not matched to a gene: 13. Germline CDR1 is MGHRA and CDR2 is YSYEKL. The CDR3 loop reads CASSQDLFASGGAEETQYF. In DNA, the CDR3 is TGCGCCAGCAGCCAAGATCTTTTCGCGAGCGGGGGGGCAGAAGAGACCCAGTACTTC.

The chain is built from TRBV3-1 (or the pseudogene TRBV3-2) and TRBJ1-1; TRBD1 is a possible D gene (5 bases). V lost 4 bases and J 4 bases, leaving 10 bases between the germline ends. Germline CDR1 and CDR2: LGHDT and YNNKEL (reference sequence). This CDR3 has 13 amino acids. The CDR3 DNA follows: TGTGCCAGCAGCCCCGACCAGGGCACTGAAGCTTTCTTT. It yields the protein CASSPDQGTEAFF.

The V gene is TRBV28, the J gene TRBJ2-1; 9 bases map to TRBD2. This CDR3 is 14 amino acids long. The junction had 5 bases not matched to a gene; V was cut back by 6 bases and J by 5 bases. CDR1 MDHEN and CDR2 SYDVKM come from the germline V gene. CDR3 loop: CASSSGGQNNEQFF. In nucleotides, the CDR3 is TGTGCCAGCAGCAGCGGGGGGCAAAACAATGAGCAGTTCTTC.

This clone has only one observation. CDR3 region: CASSELTTGAGYTF. The CDR3, as DNA: TGTGCCAGCAGTGAATTAACCACAGGGGCTGGCTACACCTTC. V usage is TRBV25-1 and J usage is TRBJ1-2; TRBD1 aligns across 7 bases. The germline gives CDR1 MGHDK, CDR2 SYGVNS. The CDR3 is made up of 14 amino acids. V was clipped by 1 base and J by 7 bases; unmatched bases: 6.

The chain is built from TRBV30 and TRBJ1-6; unclear D gene. V lost 3 bases and J 4 bases, leaving 7 bases between the germline ends. The CDR3 extends over 13 amino acids. The germline gives CDR1 GTSNPN, CDR2 SVGIG (reference sequence). CDR3 DNA: TGTGCCTGGAGGATCAGTTATAATTCACCCCTCCACTTT. The encoded protein is CAWRISYNSPLHF.

The chain uses TRBV7-8 and TRBJ2-5; a weak D match, TRBD1 (6 bases). The germline CDR1 and CDR2 sequences are SGHVS and FQNEAQ. The CDR3 extends over 14 amino acids. Trimming removed 1 base at V and 5 bases at J, with 11 bases between. The CDR3 loop is CASSLVGGGETQYF. The CDR3 DNA sequence: TGTGCCAGCAGCTTAGTTGGGGGCGGGGAGACCCAGTACTTC.

This clone was counted only a few times. The V gene is TRBV19, the J gene TRBJ2-5; 14 bases are shared with TRBD2. This CDR3 comprises 16 residues. Germline V CDR1 and CDR2: LNHDA, SQIVND (reference sequence). V lost 5 bases, J lost 5 bases, and 7 bases stayed unmatched. CDR3 nucleotides: TGTGCCAGTAGTTACGGGACTAGCGGGAGAGGGGAGACCCAGTACTTC. It yields the protein CASSYGTSGRGETQYF.

V is TRBV12-3 or TRBV12-4 and J is TRBJ1-1; a possible D gene is TRBD1 (6 bases). The CDR3 has 12 amino acids. Trimming cost V 6 bases and J 11 bases, with 16 bases left between them. CDR3 amino acids: CASSRDNGPAFF. CDR3 DNA sequence: TGTGCCAGCAGCAGGGACAACGGCCCCGCTTTCTTT.

The chain links TRBV5-4 to TRBJ2-7; the D gene is possibly TRBD1 (6 bases). The CDR3 runs 13 residues. Trimming shortened V by 4 bases and J by 3 bases, and 11 bases separated the two germline ends. The V gene's germline CDR1 is SGHNT and CDR2 YYREEE (reference sequence). CDR3 nucleotide sequence: TGTGCCAGCAGCCTACAGGGTAACTACGAGCAGTACTTC. Amino acid sequence: CASSLQGNYEQYF.

V and J are TRBV30 and TRBJ2-7, with D perhaps matching TRBD2 (5 bases). The ends were cut back, 1 base at V and 4 bases at J, with 11 bases in the middle. Germline V lookup: CDR1 GTSNPN, CDR2 SVGIG (reference sequence). This CDR3 is 13 amino acids long. CDR3 protein: CAWSDYRGYEQYF. In DNA, the CDR3 is TGTGCCTGGAGTGATTACCGAGGGTACGAGCAGTACTTC. Supplemented by reference TRBV30 and TRBJ2-7, the full variable domain reads SQTIHQWPATLVQPVGSPLSLECTVEGTSNPNLYWYRQAAGRGLQLLFYSVGIGQISSEVPQNLSASRPQDRQFILSSKKLLLSDSGFYLCAWSDYRGYEQYFGPGTRLTVT.

The V and J genes are TRBV2 and TRBJ2-5; D not resolved. Deletions cut 7 bases from V and 1 base from J, with 7 bases between. The CDR3 is made up of 12 amino acids. Germline V gene lookup returns CDR1 SNHLY and CDR2 FYNNEI. CDR3 in amino acids: CASKKSQETQYF. The CDR3 DNA reads as TGTGCCAGCAAGAAGAGCCAAGAGACCCAGTACTTC. Full variable domain (outside the CDR3, taken from reference TRBV2 and TRBJ2-5): EPEVTQTPSHQVTQMGQEVILRCVPISNHLYFYWYRQILGQKVEFLVSFYNNEISEKSEIFDDQFSVERPDGSNFTLKIRSTKLEDSAMYFCASKKSQETQYFGPGTRLLVL.